The 9 T cell receptor beta chains below were found in one sample sequenced in a study of T cells in Graves' hyperthyroidism and ophthalmopathy. Amplification targeted TCR beta CDR3 regions from RNA transcripts. In the first-round RT-PCR of the TCR CDR3, the HTBI primer set was used. TCRdb recomputed calls from the multiplex PCR reads with MiXCR, one row per CDR3 protein. The table has approximately 590,000 distinct CDR3 sequences, 15% to 18% seen once. The sequencing input was blood. Every receptor here comes from a woman aged 25 to 39 with Graves' hyperthyroidism.

This clonotype showed up just a few times. This chain links TRBV6-1 with TRBJ2-2; 7 nucleotides agree with TRBD1. This CDR3 comprises 17 residues. The trim removed 1 base at V and 1 base at J, leaving 6 bases unmatched. Germline CDR1 MNHNS, CDR2 SASEGT. The CDR3 protein is CASSEGGGGRNTGELFF. CDR3 sequence (DNA): TGTGCCAGCAGTGAAGGAGGGGGCGGCCGGAACACCGGGGAGCTGTTTTTT.

The chain is built from TRBV18 and TRBJ2-3, with 7 bases lining up with TRBD2. This CDR3 has 16 residues. With 2 bases clipped from V and 4 bases from J, the junction kept 9 bases outside the gene matches. The germline gives CDR1 KGHSH, CDR2 LQKENI. In nucleotides, the CDR3 is TGTGCCAGCTCACCAAGATTCCGGGAGGACCCAGATACGCAGTATTTT. This sequence encodes CASSPRFREDPDTQYF. Using reference TRBV18 and TRBJ2-3 for the parts outside the CDR3, the full variable domain is NAGVMQNPRHLVRRRGQEARLRCSPMKGHSHVYWYRQLPEEGLKFMVYLQKENIIDESGMPKERFSAEFPKEGPSILRIQQVVRGDSAAYFCASSPRFREDPDTQYFGPGTRLTVL.

This clonotype showed up just a few times. The J gene is TRBJ2-3, the V gene TRBV7-6; TRBD2 matches 7 bases. Germline CDR1 and CDR2: SGHVS and FNYEAQ. V lost 1 base, J lost 2 bases, and 6 bases stayed unmatched. The CDR3 covers 16 residues. CDR3 in amino acids: CASSLEASGNTDTQYF. The CDR3 DNA sequence: TGTGCCAGCAGCTTAGAGGCTAGCGGAAACACAGATACGCAGTATTTT.

This clonotype has at least ten counts. This chain uses TRBV5-1 with TRBJ1-1; D unresolved. Germline CDR1 SGHRS, CDR2 YFSETQ. Trimming took 5 bases from V and 4 from J, leaving 21 bases between them. The CDR3 covers 16 residues. CDR3 in amino acids: CASSRGGSGLVTEAFF. The DNA for the CDR3 is TGCGCCAGCAGTCGAGGCGGGTCCGGTCTGGTCACTGAAGCTTTCTTT.

The CDR3 DNA reads as TGTGCCAGCAGCTTGCCGACTAGTAACACCGGGGAGCTGTTTTTT. Translating it yields CASSLPTSNTGELFF. The chain links TRBV7-9 to TRBJ2-2, with a weak D call TRBD2 (6 bases). The CDR3 covers 15 residues. CDR1 is SEHNR, CDR2 FQNEAQ, per germline (reference sequence). Trimming shortened V by 3 bases and J by 2 bases, and 10 bases separated the two germline ends.

For this clonotype: Since a much larger clone is just one base distant, this may be a read error. The rearrangement joins TRBV3-1 to TRBJ2-1; D may correspond to TRBD1 or TRBD2 (5 bases each). Germline values: CDR1 LGHDT, CDR2 YNNKEL (reference sequence). V was cut by 5 bases and J by 10 bases, with 9 bases left in between. The CDR3 is made up of 11 amino acids. CDR3 region: CASSGTREQFF. DNA for the CDR3: TGTGCCAGCAGCGGGACCCGCGAGCAGTTCTTC.

The table lists this clonotype with many counts. The CDR3 bases are TGCGCCAGCAGCTTGCCCCGGGACAGGGTTTACAATGAGCAGTTCTTC. Protein sequence: CASSLPRDRVYNEQFF. The chain employs TRBV5-1 and TRBJ2-1; TRBD1 matches 9 bases. The V and J ends lost 1 base and 4 bases, in that order; junction bases with no gene match: 6. Per germline, CDR1 SGHRS and CDR2 YFSETQ. The CDR3 sequence is 16 residues long.

This clonotype was detected many times. J is TRBJ1-5 and V is TRBV7-2, with 7 bases lining up with TRBD1. V shed 4 bases and J 3 bases; nucleotides not matched to a gene: 6. The CDR3 is made up of 15 amino acids. CDR1 is SGHTA and CDR2 is FQGNSA in the germline V gene. DNA for the CDR3: TGTGCCAGCAGCTGGGAGACAGGGTCCAATCAGCCCCAGCATTTT. The encoded protein is CASSWETGSNQPQHF. The variable domain in full, with the rest retrieved from reference TRBV7-2 and TRBJ1-5, is GAGVSQSPSNKVTEKGKDVELRCDPISGHTALYWYRQSLGQGLEFLIYFQGNSAPDKSGLPSDRFSAERTGGSVSTLTIQRTQQEDSAVYLCASSWETGSNQPQHFGDGTRLSIL.

Only a few counts were recorded for this clonotype. The rearrangement joins TRBV3-1 to TRBJ2-2; 8 bases are a match to TRBD1. There are 16 residues in the CDR3. The germline V gene encodes CDR1 LGHDT and CDR2 YNNKEL (reference sequence). J lost 4 bases, V lost 4 bases, and 8 bases had no gene match. The DNA of the CDR3 is TGTGCCAGCAGCCTGACAGGGGTTGTGGGCACCGGGGAGCTGTTTTTT. The encoded protein is CASSLTGVVGTGELFF. The variable domain in full, with the rest retrieved from reference TRBV3-1 and TRBJ2-2, is DTAVSQTPKYLVTQMGNDKSIKCEQNLGHDTMYWYKQDSKKFLKIMFSYNNKELIINETVPNRFSPKSPDKAHLNLHINSLELGDSAVYFCASSLTGVVGTGELFFGEGSRLTVL.